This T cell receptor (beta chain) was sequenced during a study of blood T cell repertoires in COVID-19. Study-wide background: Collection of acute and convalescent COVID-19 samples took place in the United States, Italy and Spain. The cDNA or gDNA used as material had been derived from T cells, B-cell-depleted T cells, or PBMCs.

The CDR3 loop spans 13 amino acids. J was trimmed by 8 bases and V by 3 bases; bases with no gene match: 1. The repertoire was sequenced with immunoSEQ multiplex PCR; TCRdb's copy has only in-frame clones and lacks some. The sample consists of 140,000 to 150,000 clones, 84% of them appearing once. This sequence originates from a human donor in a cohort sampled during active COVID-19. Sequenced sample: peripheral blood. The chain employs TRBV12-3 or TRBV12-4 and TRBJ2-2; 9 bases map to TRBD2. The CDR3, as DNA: TGTGCCAGCAGTTTTGGACTAGCGGGGGAGCTGTTTTTT. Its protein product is CASSFGLAGELFF.